The T cell receptor beta chain described here comes from a study of early T cells in non-severe SARS-CoV-2 infection. At the level of the study: RNA in bulk from unsorted whole blood was sequenced, and chains were unpaired.

V was shortened by 2 bases and J by 1 base, with 6 bases between the two germline ends. Germline CDR1 is SGHRS and CDR2 is YFSETQ. The CDR3 contains 13 residues. This clonotype was observed at least ten times. Separate cDNA molecules each had unique molecular identifiers attached to them. TCRdb reprocessed the 5' RACE reads with MiXCR, giving one entry per CDR3 protein. Of about 30,000 distinct CDR3 sequences in the sample, about 5.3% were seen once. This TCR derives from an adult who was a healthcare worker with PCR-confirmed SARS-CoV-2 infection or an uninfected control (not recorded which). V gene TRBV5-1 combines with J gene TRBJ1-1; D ambiguous. The sample taken for sequencing was whole blood. The CDR3, as DNA: TGCGCCAGCAGCTTCGGCCAGAACACTGAAGCTTTCTTT. Protein sequence: CASSFGQNTEAFF.